This TCR beta chain derives from a study of blood T cell repertoires in COVID-19. The wider study: Acute and convalescent COVID-19 specimens originated in the United States, Italy and Spain. The analysed material was cDNA or gDNA that came from T cells, B-cell-depleted T cells, or PBMCs.

The CDR3 totals 15 residues. Original processing methods: Reference gene primers were amplified, and this amplification served to estimate nucleated cell counts. Profiling relied on immunoSEQ multiplex PCR, and the TCRdb table lists in-frame clones only, not all of them. V, J and clone size derive from that table, while D and trimming were established from the DNA sequence. The data contain 95,000 to 110,000 clones, roughly 85% of them singletons. The V and J genes are TRBV21-1 and TRBJ2-1; the D call of TRBD1 is as the table states it, not checked on the DNA. TRBV21-1 represents a pseudogene. The TCR was taken from a man aged 45-60 years in a cohort sampled during active COVID-19. The sequenced material came from peripheral blood. DNA for the CDR3: TGTGCCAGCAGGGTAACAGGGAGCTCCTACAATGAGCAGTTCTTC. Protein: CASRVTGSSYNEQFF.